A selection of T cell receptor beta chains follows, all from one sample in a study of T cell responses to AZD1222 COVID-19 vaccine. Generated by immunoSEQ multiplex PCR, the TCRdb table keeps only in-frame clones and is missing some. This table holds 90,000 to 120,000 clones, about 85% found once. Sequenced here: peripheral blood, sampled 28 days after the second AZD1222 dose. These receptors were collected from an adult who received the AZD1222 COVID-19 vaccine. The CDR3 runs from the conserved cysteine through the conserved F or W. A D gene is named only where the DNA matches it firmly. A row's size may be missing; if present it is once, few, many or a size class.

>TRBJ1-1|.|.|TRBV7-9
CASSLPGGTEAFF
TGTGCCAGCAGCTTACCGGGAGGCACTGAAGCTTTCTTT
>TRBJ2-2|TRBD1|.|TRBV28
CASSFTGAGELFF
TGTGCCAGCAGTTTTACAGGGGCCGGGGAGCTGTTTTTT
>TRBJ2-7|TRBD1|.|TRBV5-6
CASSRGQITSYEQYF
TGTGCCAGCAGCCGGGGACAGATAACGTCCTACGAGCAGTACTTC
>TRBJ2-6|.|few|TRBV15
CATSRDRGSGANVLTF
TGTGCCACCAGCAGAGATCGAGGATCTGGGGCCAACGTCCTGACTTTC
>TRBJ2-3|.|.|TRBV21-1
CASSRSPRTSGRTDTQYF
TGTGCCAGCAGCAGGAGCCCGCGGACTAGCGGGAGAACAGATACGCAGTATTTT
>TRBJ2-1|TRBD2|.|TRBV29-1
CSVDLAGGSYNEQFF
TGCAGCGTTGACTTAGCGGGAGGGAGTTACAATGAGCAGTTCTTC
>TRBJ1-2|.|once|TRBV19
CASSIGAATPANYGYTF
TGTGCCAGTAGTATTGGAGCTGCTACACCCGCAAACTATGGCTACACCTTC
>TRBJ2-3|TRBD2|.|TRBV28
CASSPYLPSGRGTDTQYF
TGTGCCAGCAGTCCGTATCTACCTAGCGGGAGGGGCACAGATACGCAGTATTTT
>TRBJ1-4|.|.|TRBV24-1
CATSSSRKMEKLFF
TGTGCCACCAGTTCTTCAAGGAAAATGGAAAAACTGTTTTTT
>TRBJ2-2|TRBD1|.|TRBV5-5
CASSSWGQGAGELFF
TGTGCCAGCAGCTCATGGGGACAGGGGGCCGGGGAGCTGTTTTTT
>TRBJ1-4|TRBD1|few|TRBV7-8
CASSPIAQGRISNEKLFF
TGTGCCAGCAGCCCAATTGCACAGGGGAGAATTTCAAATGAAAAACTGTTTTTT
>TRBJ1-2|.|.|TRBV7-9
CASSLGGSGVDGYTF
TGTGCCAGCAGCCTTGGGGGGTCAGGGGTAGATGGCTACACCTTC
>TRBJ2-3|.|.|TRBV5-1
CASSLAGDDTQYF
TGCGCCAGCAGCTTAGCAGGGGATGATACGCAGTATTTT
>TRBJ2-2|.|.|TRBV6-4
CASSPGTINTGELFF
TGTGCCAGCAGTCCCGGGACCATTAACACCGGGGAGCTGTTTTTT
>TRBJ1-5|.|.|TRBV30
CAWSFQGQPQHF
TGTGCCTGGAGTTTTCAGGGTCAGCCCCAGCATTTT
>TRBJ2-3|.|.|TRBV28
CASSSPQVSSTQYF
TGTGCCAGCAGTTCCCCCCAGGTCTCGAGTACGCAGTATTTT
>TRBJ2-3|TRBD2|.|TRBV5-5
CASRVSGSADTQYF
TGTGCCAGCAGGGTTAGCGGGAGTGCAGATACGCAGTATTTT
>TRBJ2-2|TRBD2|.|TRBV7-3
CASSLWASGNTGELFF
TGTGCCAGCAGCTTATGGGCTAGCGGAAACACCGGGGAGCTGTTTTTT
>TRBJ2-7|TRBD1|few|TRBV24-1
CATSGTGSYEQYF
TGTGCCACCAGTGGGACAGGGTCCTACGAGCAGTACTTC
>TRBJ1-1|.|.|TRBV19
CASSAMGNTEAFF
TGTGCCAGTAGTGCCATGGGGAACACTGAAGCTTTCTTT
>TRBJ2-5|TRBD2|few|TRBV9
CASAGLAALGETQYF
TGTGCCAGCGCGGGACTAGCGGCCCTCGGGGAGACCCAGTACTTC
>TRBJ2-2|.|.|TRBV10-1
CASSLPQSGELFF
TGCGCCAGCAGTTTGCCACAGTCCGGGGAGCTGTTTTTT
>TRBJ2-1|.|.|TRBV29-1
CSVDFSGSYNEQFF
TGCAGCGTTGATTTCAGCGGATCCTACAATGAGCAGTTCTTC
>TRBJ1-5|.|many|TRBV15
CATSRDLEGYQPQHF
TGTGCCACCAGCAGAGATCTAGAAGGGTATCAGCCCCAGCATTTT
>TRBJ1-1|.|.|TRBV19
CASTHRAGYTEAFF
TGTGCCAGTACGCATAGGGCCGGGTACACTGAAGCTTTCTTT
>TRBJ1-1|.|.|TRBV6-5
CASKGLGGNTEAFF
TGTGCCAGCAAAGGTTTAGGGGGGAACACTGAAGCTTTCTTT
>TRBJ2-2|.|.|TRBV5-1
CASSLGEGAFTGELFF
TGCGCCAGCAGCTTGGGGGAAGGGGCATTCACCGGGGAGCTGTTTTTT
>TRBJ2-1|.|.|TRBV7-3
CASSFRNEQFF
TGTGCCAGCAGCTTTAGAAATGAGCAGTTCTTC
>TRBJ2-3|TRBD2|.|TRBV28
CASSLPGRADTQYF
TGTGCCAGCAGTTTACCGGGGAGGGCAGATACGCAGTATTTT
>TRBJ2-2|TRBD2|.|TRBV2
CASSPWTSGDTGELFF
TGTGCCAGCAGTCCTTGGACTAGCGGGGACACCGGGGAGCTGTTTTTT
>TRBJ1-1|.|once|TRBV7-9
CASSEGQLSEAFF
TGTGCCAGCAGCGAGGGACAATTGAGTGAAGCTTTCTTT
>TRBJ1-1|TRBD1|.|TRBV19
CASSRGQGAEAFF
TGTGCCAGTAGTAGGGGACAGGGGGCTGAAGCTTTCTTT
>TRBJ1-1|TRBD1|.|TRBV27
CASSYGTGKSRREAFF
TGTGCCAGCAGTTATGGGACAGGGAAGAGCAGGCGGGAAGCTTTCTTT
>TRBJ2-3|.|.|TRBV7-3
CASSLTGGKEDTQYF
TGTGCCAGCAGCTTAACAGGTGGGAAAGAGGATACGCAGTATTTT
>TRBJ1-4|.|.|TRBV9
CASSVGPGQEKLFF
TGTGCCAGCAGCGTAGGGCCGGGACAAGAAAAACTGTTTTTT
>TRBJ1-4|TRBD1|.|TRBV3-1/TRBV3-2
CASSQNRTGGLEKLFF
TGTGCCAGCAGCCAAAATAGGACAGGGGGACTTGAAAAACTGTTTTTT
>TRBJ2-7|.|.|TRBV7-9
CASSRNYEQYF
TGTGCCAGCAGCCGAAACTACGAGCAGTACTTC
>TRBJ1-1|.|.|TRBV28
CASTPVQNTEAFF
TGTGCCAGCACCCCCGTTCAGAACACTGAAGCTTTCTTT
>TRBJ2-7|TRBD2|.|TRBV27
CASVPSGSIGEQYF
TGTGCCAGCGTTCCAAGCGGGAGCATAGGCGAGCAGTACTTC
>TRBJ2-7|.|few|TRBV2
CASSESGPSSYEQYF
TGTGCCAGCAGTGAAAGCGGGCCAAGCTCCTACGAGCAGTACTTC
>TRBJ2-7|.|once|TRBV6-5
CASSYSGSFFPYF
TGTGCCAGCAGTTACTCCGGGAGCTTTTTCCCATACTTC
>TRBJ2-4|TRBD1|.|TRBV15
CATSIRTGGSKNIQYF
TGTGCCACCAGCATAAGGACAGGGGGCTCCAAAAACATTCAGTACTTC
>TRBJ2-3|TRBD1|.|TRBV6-4
CASSDETGSTDTQYF
TGTGCCAGCAGTGACGAGACAGGGAGCACAGATACGCAGTATTTT
>TRBJ1-1|.|once|TRBV5-4
CASSSNREKNTEAFF
TGTGCCAGCAGCTCGAACAGGGAGAAGAACACTGAAGCTTTCTTT
>TRBJ1-1|.|.|TRBV7-9
CASSPLRELTEAFF
TGTGCCAGCAGCCCCCTCAGGGAACTCACTGAAGCTTTCTTT
>TRBJ2-2|.|.|TRBV7-6
CASSPPHTGELFF
TGTGCCAGCAGCCCCCCTCACACCGGGGAGCTGTTTTTT
>TRBJ1-1|TRBD1|.|TRBV7-9
CASSPLGQGNTEAFF
TGTGCCAGCAGCCCCCTGGGACAGGGGAACACTGAAGCTTTCTTT
>TRBJ2-6|TRBD1|.|TRBV6-5
CASRGQASGANVLTF
TGTGCCAGCAGGGGACAGGCCTCTGGGGCCAACGTCCTGACTTTC
>TRBJ1-1|.|few|TRBV28
CASSTPGGPGGEAFF
TGTGCCAGCAGTACCCCCGGGGGGCCCGGAGGGGAAGCTTTCTTT
>TRBJ1-1|.|.|TRBV11-2
CASSLTQGKDTEAFF
TGTGCCAGCAGCTTGACGCAGGGAAAGGACACTGAAGCTTTCTTT